One sample yielded the 14 T cell receptor beta chains listed below, sequenced in a study of blood T cell repertoires in COVID-19. Profiling relied on immunoSEQ multiplex PCR, and the TCRdb table lists in-frame clones only, not all of them. The sample has tens of thousands of clones; 75% to 85% are singletons. The specimen was peripheral blood. The receptor set was obtained from a man between 65 and 80 years old with acute or convalescent COVID-19.

V and J are TRBV5-4 and TRBJ2-2; 10 bases map to TRBD1. J lost 9 bases, V lost 3 bases, and 5 bases had no gene match. Germline V gene sequence: CDR1 SGHNT, CDR2 YYREEE (reference sequence). There are 14 residues in the CDR3. The CDR3, as DNA: TGTGCCAGCAGCTGGGGACAGGGGCCGAGGGAGCTGTTTTTT. Residues: CASSWGQGPRELFF.

This rearrangement joins TRBV6-1 to TRBJ1-3; D remains ambiguous. The germline V gene has CDR1 MNHNS and CDR2 SASEGT. The CDR3 runs to 14 residues. Trimming cost V 2 bases and J 9 bases, with 14 bases left between them. The CDR3 DNA reads as TGTGCCAGCAGTGAAACCGGACTTCGGGGCACCATATATTTT. It codes for CASSETGLRGTIYF.

The chain has TRBV29-1 and TRBJ1-1, with D maybe TRBD1 (6 bases). Germline V gene data show CDR1 as SQVTM and CDR2 as ANQGSEA. This CDR3 has 13 residues. With 0 bases removed from V and 10 bases from J, the gap between germline ends came to 15 bases. The CDR3 sequence is CSVEDTGSSAAFF. DNA of the CDR3: TGCAGCGTTGAAGATACAGGGTCGAGCGCAGCTTTCTTT.

This chain connects TRBV30 to TRBJ1-1; 9 positions match TRBD1. Germline V lookup: CDR1 GTSNPN, CDR2 SVGIG (reference sequence). After removal of 3 bases from V and 9 bases from J, the junction contained 5 bases not matched to a gene. This CDR3 is built from 12 residues. The CDR3 DNA follows: TGTGCCTGGAGAGCTACAGGGGGCCAAGCTTTCTTT. Its translation: CAWRATGGQAFF.

This chain links TRBV6-5 with TRBJ1-1; tentative D call: TRBD1 (5 bases). Germline loops: CDR1 MNHEY, CDR2 SVGAGI. The CDR3 is 14 residues long. The V end lost 6 bases, the J end lost 3 bases, and 14 bases lay between the germline ends. CDR3 in DNA: TGTGCCAGCAGCTTAACCGGGGGGGACACTGAAGCTTTCTTT. Translating gives CASSLTGGDTEAFF.

This clone has only a few counts. The rearrangement links TRBV7-8 to TRBJ1-1; 7 nucleotides agree with TRBD1. V was pared by 2 bases and J by 0 bases, with 6 bases of the junction left unmatched. Germline CDR1 and CDR2: SGHVS and FQNEAQ. This CDR3 is 16 amino acids long. CDR3 bases: TGTGCCAGCAGCTTACCGCGAGGGGGCCTGAACACTGAAGCTTTCTTT. Amino acid sequence: CASSLPRGGLNTEAFF.

The rearrangement links TRBV6-2 or TRBV6-3 to TRBJ1-1, with no clear D. Trimming stripped 0 bases from V and 4 bases from J, with 6 bases between. Germline CDR1 reads MNHEY; CDR2 reads SVGEGT. This CDR3 contains 13 residues. The chain's CDR3 is CASSYSYGTEAFF. In nucleotides, the CDR3 is TGTGCCAGCAGTTACTCGTACGGCACTGAAGCTTTCTTT.

V usage is TRBV10-1 and J usage is TRBJ2-7; 7 nucleotides agree with TRBD1. CDR3 length: 15 amino acids. V was pared by 2 bases and J by 3 bases, with 7 bases of the junction left unmatched. Germline V gene data show CDR1 as WNHNN and CDR2 as SYGVQD (reference sequence). In nucleotides, the CDR3 is TGCGCCAGCAGTGAGCCCCCCCGGGACAGCTACGAGCAGTACTTC. As protein: CASSEPPRDSYEQYF.

CDR3 in DNA: TGTGCCAGCAGTGAAGCTTGGGACAGGGGCCGAGAAAAACTGTTTTTT. This codes for CASSEAWDRGREKLFF. The chain is built from TRBV6-1 and TRBJ1-4, with 10 bases that match TRBD1. Germline V gene sequence: CDR1 MNHNS, CDR2 SASEGT. V was clipped by 0 bases and J by 8 bases; unmatched bases: 6. The CDR3 covers 16 residues.

The V call is TRBV4-3, the J call TRBJ1-2, with 8 bases identical to TRBD1. V trimming: 0 bases; J trimming: 4 bases; junction bases outside the gene matches: 7. The CDR3 loop spans 16 amino acids. The V gene's germline CDR1 is LGHNA and CDR2 YSLEER. The CDR3 DNA follows: TGCGCCAGCAGCCAAGATTACACAGGGGGAGGCTATGGCTACACCTTC. This sequence encodes CASSQDYTGGGYGYTF.

In this sample, this clone turned up a few times. V and J are TRBV3-1 (or the pseudogene TRBV3-2) and TRBJ1-5; 9 nucleotides line up with TRBD1. The CDR3 has 16 amino acids. V lost 2 bases and J lost 5; bases outside the gene matches: 7. Germline V gene data show CDR1 as LGHDT and CDR2 as YNNKEL (reference sequence). The CDR3 here is CASSQSDRGEDQPQHF. CDR3 coding DNA: TGTGCCAGCAGCCAATCGGACAGGGGAGAGGATCAGCCCCAGCATTTT.

The CDR3 sequence: CATSDPGTAYTDTQYF. CDR3 nucleotides: TGTGCCACCAGTGATCCCGGGACAGCTTACACAGATACGCAGTATTTT. V is TRBV24-1 and J is TRBJ2-3; 7 bases match TRBD1. The CDR3 has 16 amino acids. Germline assignment: CDR1 KGHDR and CDR2 SFDVKD. The J segment lost 2 bases and the V segment lost 3 bases, leaving 7 bases of the junction unmatched.

The rearrangement joins TRBV5-5 to TRBJ2-1, with TRBD2 matching over 7 bases. Looked up from germline, CDR1 is SGHKS and CDR2 is YYEKEE (reference sequence). V trimming: 3 bases; J trimming: 1 base; junction bases outside the gene matches: 13. The CDR3 is 18 residues long. The CDR3 loop reads CASSSGLAVKGSYNEQFF. DNA of the CDR3: TGTGCCAGCAGCTCCGGCCTAGCGGTGAAGGGGTCCTACAATGAGCAGTTCTTC.

This sequence joins TRBV28 and TRBJ1-1; D is unclear. The CDR3 contains 13 residues. Germline V gene lookup returns CDR1 MDHEN and CDR2 SYDVKM. V lost 7 bases and J 1 base, leaving 10 bases between the germline ends. The CDR3: CASTPPRNTEAFF. The CDR3 DNA reads as TGTGCCAGCACCCCCCCTAGGAACACTGAAGCTTTCTTT. Full variable domain (rest looked up from reference TRBV28 and TRBJ1-1): DVKVTQSSRYLVKRTGEKVFLECVQDMDHENMFWYRQDPGLGLRLIYFSYDVKMKEKGDIPEGYSVSREKKERFSLILESASTNQTSMYLCASTPPRNTEAFFGQGTRLTVV.